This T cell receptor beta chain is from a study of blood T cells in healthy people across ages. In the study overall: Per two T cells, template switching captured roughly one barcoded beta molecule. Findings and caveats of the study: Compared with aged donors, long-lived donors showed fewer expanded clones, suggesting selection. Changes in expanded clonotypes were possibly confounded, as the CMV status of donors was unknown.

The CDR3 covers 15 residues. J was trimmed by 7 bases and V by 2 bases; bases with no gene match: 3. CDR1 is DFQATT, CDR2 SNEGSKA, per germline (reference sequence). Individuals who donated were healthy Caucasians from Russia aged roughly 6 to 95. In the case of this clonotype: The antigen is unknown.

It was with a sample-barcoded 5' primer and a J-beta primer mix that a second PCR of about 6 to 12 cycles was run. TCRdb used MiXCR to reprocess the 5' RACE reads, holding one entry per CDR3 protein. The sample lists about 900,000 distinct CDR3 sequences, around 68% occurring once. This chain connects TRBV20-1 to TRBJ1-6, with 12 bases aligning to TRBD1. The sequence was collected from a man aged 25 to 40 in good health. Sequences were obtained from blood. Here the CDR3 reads CSARRDRGLNSPLHF. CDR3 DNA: TGCAGTGCTAGAAGGGACAGGGGGCTCAATTCACCCCTCCACTTT.